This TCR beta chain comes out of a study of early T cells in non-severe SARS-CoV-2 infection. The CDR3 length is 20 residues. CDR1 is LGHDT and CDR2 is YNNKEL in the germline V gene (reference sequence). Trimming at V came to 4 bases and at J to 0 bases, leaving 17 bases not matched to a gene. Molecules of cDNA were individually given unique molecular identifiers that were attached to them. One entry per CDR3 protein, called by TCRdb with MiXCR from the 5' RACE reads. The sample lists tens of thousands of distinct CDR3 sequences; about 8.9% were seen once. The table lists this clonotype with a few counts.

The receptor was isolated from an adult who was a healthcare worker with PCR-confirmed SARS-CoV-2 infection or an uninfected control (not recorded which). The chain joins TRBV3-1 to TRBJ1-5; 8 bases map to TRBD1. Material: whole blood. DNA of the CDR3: TGTGCCAGCAGCCCGGTTTCCCGCTGGGACAGGACGATTAGCAATCAGCCCCAGCATTTT. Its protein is CASSPVSRWDRTISNQPQHF. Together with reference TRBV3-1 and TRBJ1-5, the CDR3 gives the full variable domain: DTAVSQTPKYLVTQMGNDKSIKCEQNLGHDTMYWYKQDSKKFLKIMFSYNNKELIINETVPNRFSPKSPDKAHLNLHINSLELGDSAVYFCASSPVSRWDRTISNQPQHFGDGTRLSIL.